The subject of this entry is one T cell receptor (beta chain). Its target is not known. Germline-derived CDR1 and CDR2 are LNHNV and YYDKDF (reference sequence). CDR3 length: 14 amino acids. Trimming removed 5 bases from V and 3 bases from J, with 14 bases in between. These data belong to a study of CD8+CD57+ T cells in acquired aplastic anemia. Patients picked for sequencing had shown CD8+CD57+ cell expansion detected by flow cytometry. CDR3 and TCR beta VDJ profiling relied on a genomic DNA template. A single record per CDR3 protein comes from TCRdb applying MiXCR to the reads. The repertoire consists of some 150,000 distinct CDR3 sequences, with roughly 48% occurring once and the leading ten covering more than 1%. Whole-study results and caveats: No significant difference in CD8+ Simpson's diversity was found between patients and controls.

This TCR was sampled from a human donor with aplastic anemia. Sequenced input: sorted CD4+, CD8+, or CD8+CD57+ T cells (not recorded which) from PBMCs. The chain couples TRBV15 to TRBJ2-7; the D gene is possibly TRBD1 (6 bases). In DNA form, the CDR3 reads TGTGCCACCAGCGAAGTGGGCAGGGGCTACGAGCAGTACTTC. It is translated as CATSEVGRGYEQYF.